The clone carrying this TCR beta chain was seen at least ten times. Antigen: not known. The data were taken from a study of CD8 T cells in ankylosing spondylitis. Study observations and caveats: Matched ankylosing spondylitis synovial fluid reportedly showed significant enrichment of disease-linked clones. In ankylosing spondylitis blood, a motif of seven or eight highly homologous TCR beta variants appeared characteristic. Disease-linked clones displayed a CD8+ phenotype and appeared relatively rarely in peripheral blood.

Generation of TCR beta libraries employed quantitative 5'-RACE incorporating molecular barcodes. TCRdb ran MiXCR on the 5' RACE reads and lists one entry per CDR3 protein. The table lists hundreds of thousands of distinct CDR3 sequences, 12% of them singletons. The CDR3 totals 12 residues. The ends were cut back, 3 bases at V and 4 bases at J, with 9 bases in the middle. CDR1 is SQVTM, CDR2 ANQGSEA, per germline. V gene TRBV29-1 combines with J gene TRBJ2-5; perhaps D is TRBD1 or TRBD2 (6 bases each). The origin of this receptor is a male donor with ankylosing spondylitis. Material: blood, either unsorted or a sorted T cell fraction (not recorded which). CDR3 loop: CSVDRGRETQYF. The CDR3 nucleotides read TGCAGCGTTGATCGGGGGCGAGAGACCCAGTACTTC.